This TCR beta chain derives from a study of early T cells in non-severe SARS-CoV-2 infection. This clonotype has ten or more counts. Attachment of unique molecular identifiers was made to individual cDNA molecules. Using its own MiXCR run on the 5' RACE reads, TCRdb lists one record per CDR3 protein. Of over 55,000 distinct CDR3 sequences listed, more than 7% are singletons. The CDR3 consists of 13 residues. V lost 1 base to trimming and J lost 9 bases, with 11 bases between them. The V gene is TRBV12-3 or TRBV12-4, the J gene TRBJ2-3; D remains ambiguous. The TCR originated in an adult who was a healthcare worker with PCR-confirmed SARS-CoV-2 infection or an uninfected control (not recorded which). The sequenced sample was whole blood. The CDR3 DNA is TGTGCCAGCAGTTTAGGTGATTTTGGGACGCAGTATTTT. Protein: CASSLGDFGTQYF.